This T cell receptor (beta chain) was recorded in a study of T cells in Graves' hyperthyroidism and ophthalmopathy. Study results and caveats: Blood also held most thyroid clonotypes expanded beyond 0.001.

In this sample, this clonotype turned up many times. Its target is unknown. Amplified regions were TCR beta CDR3 sequences from RNA transcripts. HTBI primers were the set used in a first-round RT-PCR of the TCR CDR3. From the multiplex PCR reads, TCRdb called clonotypes with MiXCR, one entry per CDR3 protein. The profile shows around 250,000 distinct CDR3 sequences, about 15% of them singletons. Germline V gene lookup returns CDR1 MDHEN and CDR2 SYDVKM. V lost 5 bases to trimming and J lost 5 bases, with 7 bases between them. The CDR3 loop spans 11 amino acids. Blood sampling occurred at first hyperthyroidism diagnosis, ahead of any ophthalmopathy symptoms. PBMCs were collected from an approximately 9.3 ml volume of fresh peripheral blood.

Sequences were obtained from blood. This receptor was obtained from a middle-aged woman with Graves' hyperthyroidism that later progressed to Graves' ophthalmopathy. The rearrangement links TRBV28 to TRBJ2-7; no clear D gene. The CDR3 DNA is TGTGCCAGCAGTCTTCACGACGAGCAGTACTTC. Amino acids: CASSLHDEQYF.